This T cell receptor beta chain originates from a study of brain metastases from non-small cell lung cancer. Study-level points and caveats: T-cell clones appeared expanded in around 64% of brain metastases relative to matched primary tumors. Brain metastases had lower T-cell infiltration than primary tumors. Brain metastases shared most TCR repertoire with primaries, with sparse T cells.

The V gene end was trimmed by 0 bases and the J gene end by 4 bases; junction bases not matched to a gene: 6. CDR3 length equals 16 residues. CDR1 LNHNV and CDR2 YYDKDF come from the germline V gene (reference sequence). The repertoire was sequenced with immunoSEQ multiplex PCR; TCRdb's copy has only in-frame clones and lacks some. The repertoire holds roughly 6,200 clones, roughly 80% seen once, with roughly 6.7% in the top ten. With regard to this clone: Its target is unknown.

What was sequenced was primary lung tumor tissue. This clonotype was sampled from a donor at least 40 years old with non-small cell lung cancer. The J gene is TRBJ2-3, the V gene TRBV15; 8 positions match TRBD2. The CDR3 sequence is CATSREGRGGPDTQYF. In nucleotides, the CDR3 is TGTGCCACCAGCAGAGAGGGACGGGGGGGCCCAGATACGCAGTATTTT. Full variable domain (remainder filled in from reference TRBV15 and TRBJ2-3): DAMVIQNPRYQVTQFGKPVTLSCSQTLNHNVMYWYQQKSSQAPKLLFHYYDKDFNNEADTPDNFQSRRPNTSFCFLDIRSPGLGDTAMYLCATSREGRGGPDTQYFGPGTRLTVL.